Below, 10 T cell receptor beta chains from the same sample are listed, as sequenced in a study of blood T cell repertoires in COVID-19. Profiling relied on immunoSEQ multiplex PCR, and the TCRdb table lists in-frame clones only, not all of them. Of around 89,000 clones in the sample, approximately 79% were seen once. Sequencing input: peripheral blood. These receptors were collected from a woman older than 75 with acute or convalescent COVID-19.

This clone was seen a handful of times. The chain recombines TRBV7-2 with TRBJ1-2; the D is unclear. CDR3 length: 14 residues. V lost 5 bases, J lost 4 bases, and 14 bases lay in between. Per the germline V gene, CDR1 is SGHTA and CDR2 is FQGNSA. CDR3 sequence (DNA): TGTGCCAGCAGCCTTAGTATGTCCGGCTATGGCTACACCTTC. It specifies CASSLSMSGYGYTF.

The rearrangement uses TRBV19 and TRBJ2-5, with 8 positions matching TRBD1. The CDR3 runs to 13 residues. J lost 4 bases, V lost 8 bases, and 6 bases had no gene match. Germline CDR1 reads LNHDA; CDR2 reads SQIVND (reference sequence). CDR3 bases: TGTGCCAGTCGCACCACAGGGGGAGAGACCCAGTACTTC. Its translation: CASRTTGGETQYF.

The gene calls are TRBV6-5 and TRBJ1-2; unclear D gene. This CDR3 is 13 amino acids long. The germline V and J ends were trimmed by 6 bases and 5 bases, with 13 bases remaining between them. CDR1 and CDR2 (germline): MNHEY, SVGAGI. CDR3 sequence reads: CASSPSAGYGYTF. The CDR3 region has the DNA TGTGCCAGCAGCCCCTCCGCGGGGTATGGCTACACCTTC.

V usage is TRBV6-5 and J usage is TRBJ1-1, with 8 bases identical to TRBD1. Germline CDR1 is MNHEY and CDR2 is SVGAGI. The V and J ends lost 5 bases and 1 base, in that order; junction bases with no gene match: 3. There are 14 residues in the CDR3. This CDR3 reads CASSRQGTNTEAFF. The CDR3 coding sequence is TGTGCCAGCAGTAGACAGGGGACGAACACTGAAGCTTTCTTT.

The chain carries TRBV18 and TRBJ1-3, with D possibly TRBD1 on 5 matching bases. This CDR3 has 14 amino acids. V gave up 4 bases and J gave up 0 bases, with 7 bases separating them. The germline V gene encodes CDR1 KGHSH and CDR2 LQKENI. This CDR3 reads CASSRRGSGNTIYF. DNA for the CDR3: TGTGCCAGCTCACGGAGGGGCTCTGGAAACACCATATATTTT.

The CDR3 DNA reads as TGTGCCAGCAGTTACTCGAACAGGGGGCTTAGATCACCCCTCCACTTT. Its protein is CASSYSNRGLRSPLHF. The chain joins TRBV6-5 to TRBJ1-6, with 9 bases that match TRBD1. Per germline, CDR1 MNHEY and CDR2 SVGAGI. Germline trimming cut 0 bases from V and 10 bases from J; bases unmatched to any gene: 7. The CDR3 consists of 16 residues.

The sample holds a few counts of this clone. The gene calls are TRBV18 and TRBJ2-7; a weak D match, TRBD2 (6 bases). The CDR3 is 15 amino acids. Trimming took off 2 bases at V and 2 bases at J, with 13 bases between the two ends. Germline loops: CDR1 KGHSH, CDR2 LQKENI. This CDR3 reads CASSPTSGRPYEQYF. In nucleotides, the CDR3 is TGTGCCAGCTCACCAACGTCAGGGAGGCCCTACGAGCAGTACTTC.

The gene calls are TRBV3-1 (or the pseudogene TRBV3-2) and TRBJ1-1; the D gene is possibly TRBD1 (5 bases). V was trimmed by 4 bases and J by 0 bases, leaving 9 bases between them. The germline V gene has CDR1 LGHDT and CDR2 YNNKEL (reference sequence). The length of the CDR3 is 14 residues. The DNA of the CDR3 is TGTGCCAGCAGCCCCGGACACCTGAACACTGAAGCTTTCTTT. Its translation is CASSPGHLNTEAFF.

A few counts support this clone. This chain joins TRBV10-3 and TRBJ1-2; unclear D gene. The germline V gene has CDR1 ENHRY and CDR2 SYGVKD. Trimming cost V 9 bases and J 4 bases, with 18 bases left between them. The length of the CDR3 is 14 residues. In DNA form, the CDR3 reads TGTGCCATAGAGCCGGCGAGAGGAGGCTATGGCTACACCTTC. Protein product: CAIEPARGGYGYTF.

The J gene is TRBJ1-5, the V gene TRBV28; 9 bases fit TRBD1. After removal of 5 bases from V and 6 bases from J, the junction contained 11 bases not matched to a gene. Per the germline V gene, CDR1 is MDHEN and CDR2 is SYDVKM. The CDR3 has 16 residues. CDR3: CASSPGVGTGSQPQHF. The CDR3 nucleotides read TGTGCCAGCAGTCCGGGTGTCGGGACAGGGAGTCAGCCCCAGCATTTT.